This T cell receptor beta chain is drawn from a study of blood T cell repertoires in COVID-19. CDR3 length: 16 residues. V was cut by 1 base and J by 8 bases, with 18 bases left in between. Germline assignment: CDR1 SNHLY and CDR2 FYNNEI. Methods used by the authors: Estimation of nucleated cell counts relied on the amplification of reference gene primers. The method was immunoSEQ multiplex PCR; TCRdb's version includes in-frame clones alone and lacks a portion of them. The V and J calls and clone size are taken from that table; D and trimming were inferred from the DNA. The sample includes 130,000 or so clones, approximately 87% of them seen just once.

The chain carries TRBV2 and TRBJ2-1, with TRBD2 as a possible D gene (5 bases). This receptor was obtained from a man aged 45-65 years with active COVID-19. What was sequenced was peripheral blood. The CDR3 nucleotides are TGTGCCAGCAGTGAAGGGAGGCAGGCATCGGACCATGAGCAGTTCTTC. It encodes CASSEGRQASDHEQFF.